This TCR beta chain came from a study of shared clonotypes between healthy human individuals. Study at large: CD4 naive and memory got three plates each, CD8 naive two, CD8 memory one.

Overall study results and limits: Non-shared clonotypes had lower generation probabilities than clonotypes shared by all four sorted-subset donors.

Replicate sorted-subset PCRs were loaded with roughly 200 ng DNA, about 31,000 T cell genomes. The data were produced by immunoSEQ multiplex PCR, yet TCRdb's version contains in-frame clones alone and is incomplete. The sample consists of 2 million to 2.5 million clones, 85% to 95% of them appearing once. This clone was seen more than once but under ten times. The antigen is undetermined. Material for sequencing was naive CD4+ T cells from PBMCs. Subset described: CD45RA+ positively selected. This TCR was recovered from a man between 18 and 35 years old in good health. Some clones in this sample may be carry-over from other donors' samples.

The CDR3 loop reads CASSPLGAGGEKLFF. CDR3 bases: TGTGCCAGCAGTCCACTGGGGGCAGGCGGGGAAAAACTGTTTTTT. The rearrangement uses TRBV28 and TRBJ1-4, with D perhaps TRBD1 (6 bases). Trimming pared 5 bases from V and 8 bases from J, leaving 18 bases between. The CDR3 runs 15 residues. Per germline, CDR1 MDHEN and CDR2 SYDVKM.